This is a list of T cell receptor beta chains from one sample in a study of immune evolution from preneoplasia to lung adenocarcinoma. Sequenced by immunoSEQ multiplex PCR; TCRdb stores in-frame clones only, minus some. The sample includes approximately 7,700 clones, approximately 85% of them seen just once. The sequenced material came from FFPE minimally invasive lung adenocarcinoma tissue. The receptor source for this set is an older person with lung adenocarcinoma. Each CDR3 is given with its conserved first and last residue. Each record gives: V gene, CDR3 protein.

>TRBV18
CASLLLGPTQYF
>TRBV19
CASTRQPDEKLFF
>TRBV20-1
CSAGPGLEQFF
>TRBV7-9
CASSRDGSGFQPQHF
>TRBV28
CASSSSGKGNTGELFF
>TRBV10-3
CAISEGTGGYEQYF
>TRBV11-2
CASSRGSGREAFF
>TRBV4-1
CASSQDVTTHF
>TRBV9
CASSVTGANSGNTIYF
>TRBV11-3
CASSRGLQETQYF
>TRBV5-1
CASSPSGTENYEQYF
>TRBV7-9
CASSSPSGSTVNEQFF
>TRBV4-1
CASSRELAYEQYF
>TRBV28
CASSLVGGPGYQETQYF
>TRBV5-1
CASSLSGGNYEQYF
>TRBV9
CASSAVGSGGANTQYF
>TRBV18
CASSPPGRGLQPQHF
>TRBV6-5
CASSLRTGLNNEQFF
>TRBV7-6
CASSSLNTGELFF
>TRBV6-1
CASSEAGHGAYEQYF
>TRBV27
CASSRVAGGLYF
>TRBV30
CAWSTGVSSGELFF
>TRBV5-1
CASSLAGGDYGYTF
>TRBV7-9
CASSFRTGPTEQYF
>TRBV5-5
CASSLAAGTTEAFF
>TRBV7-7
CASSLGTDGLDEQFF
>TRBV9
CASSAGGGLQTQYF
>TRBV9
CASSSHQGNGYGYTF
>TRBV19
CASNLGGANTGELFF
>TRBV2
CASSRGPRDGYTF
>TRBV4-1
CASSQVSGERGSPLHF
>TRBV10-3
CAISALLAGGNNEQFF
>TRBV6-1
CASSERGMFYEQYF
>TRBV5-6
CASRLTGGSYNEQFF
>TRBV29-1
CSVQRGAETQYF
>TRBV5-6
CASSGSGRAGEQYF
>TRBV5-1
CASSPRGGHQETQYF
>TRBV10-3
CAISGATSTYEQYF
>TRBV19
CASTGLLNNEQFF
>TRBV14
CASSQDTLTGLNTEAFF
>TRBV5-1
CASSLEGQGSGYTF
>TRBV19
CASREKGLGSPLHF
>TRBV18
CASSPTWGDEQFF
>TRBV29-1
CSVEMVGTGSGETQYF
>TRBV6-1
CASSRQGGGEQYF
>TRBV5-6
CASSWDRGLTEAFF
>TRBV9
CASSPGTGGSYNEQFF
>TRBV6-5
CASSYSGQGNGYTF
>TRBV5-1
CASSTGQGYQETQYF
>TRBV10-3
CAISPGLDPTDTQYF
>TRBV27
CASSLSGTNKQFF
>TRBV28
CAAATGGITDTQYF
>TRBV9
CASSVVAGGPREDEQFF
>TRBV5-6
CASSLEAGSTDTQYF
>TRBV2
CASSESRGRGNQPQHF
>TRBV9
CASSPRFGETQYF
>TRBV28
CARDSGNTIYF
>TRBV5-6
CASSRRQRSSYNEQFF
>TRBV4-2
CASSQNLAGGGADTQYF